Each of the 20 T cell receptor beta chains below was sequenced from the same sample in a study of blood T cell repertoires in COVID-19. Assay used: immunoSEQ multiplex PCR; TCRdb lists only in-frame clones, some missing. The repertoire holds around 200,000 clones, with 83% as singletons. Sequencing input: peripheral blood. The receptors originated from a woman in her 30s with COVID-19, enrolled during active disease.

The CDR3 region is CASSLDFTDTQYF. Written as DNA, the CDR3 is TGTGCCAGCAGCTTAGACTTCACAGATACGCAGTATTTT. J is TRBJ2-3 and V is TRBV11-1; D is uncertain. Germline V gene lookup returns CDR1 SGHAT and CDR2 FQDESV (reference sequence). The CDR3 runs 13 residues. V lost 1 base to trimming and J lost 2 bases, with 4 bases between them.

This clone was seen a few times. The chain uses TRBV10-3 and TRBJ2-5; 7 bases line up with TRBD2. The germline gives CDR1 ENHRY, CDR2 SYGVKD. CDR3 length equals 14 residues. Unmatched junction bases numbered 13, after V lost 10 bases and J lost 5 bases. The CDR3 DNA follows: TGTGCCACCCATGGGGGTCGGGGGGATGAGACCCAGTACTTC. Translating it yields CATHGGRGDETQYF.

The table lists this clone with a count of one. The chain recombines TRBV6-5 with TRBJ2-5; the D gene is possibly TRBD2 (5 bases). Looked up from germline, CDR1 is MNHEY and CDR2 is SVGAGI. Trimming took off 5 bases at V and 5 bases at J, with 15 bases between the two ends. There are 14 residues in the CDR3. The CDR3 region has the DNA TGTGCCAGCAGTACCTGGGGTAGCGCGGAGACCCAGTACTTC. This sequence encodes CASSTWGSAETQYF.

The chain uses TRBV5-5 and TRBJ2-2; D might be TRBD1 (6 bases). V dropped 2 bases and J dropped 6 bases, with 11 bases sitting between them. The CDR3 is made up of 14 amino acids. The V gene's germline CDR1 is SGHKS and CDR2 YYEKEE (reference sequence). CDR3 amino acids: CASSLRGYSGELFF. The CDR3 DNA is TGTGCCAGCAGCTTAAGGGGGTACTCCGGGGAGCTGTTTTTT.

This chain links TRBV7-2 with TRBJ1-1; unclear D gene. Trimming took off 5 bases at V and 8 bases at J, with 9 bases between the two ends. Germline V gene sequence: CDR1 SGHTA, CDR2 FQGNSA. The CDR3 is 11 amino acids. The CDR3 reads CASSPATEAFF. DNA of the CDR3: TGTGCCAGCAGCCCCGCGACAGAAGCTTTCTTT. Combining the CDR3 with reference TRBV7-2 and TRBJ1-1 gives the whole variable domain GAGVSQSPSNKVTEKGKDVELRCDPISGHTALYWYRQSLGQGLEFLIYFQGNSAPDKSGLPSDRFSAERTGGSVSTLTIQRTQQEDSAVYLCASSPATEAFFGQGTRLTVV.

Only one count was recorded for this clone. The chain recombines TRBV7-9 with TRBJ1-6; a possible D gene is TRBD1 (6 bases). CDR1 is SEHNR, CDR2 FQNEAQ, per germline (reference sequence). V lost 0 bases, J lost 4 bases, and 13 bases lay in between. The CDR3 contains 17 residues. The DNA of the CDR3 is TGTGCCAGCAGCTTAGCGCAGGGGCAAGGGTATAATTCACCCCTCCACTTT. As protein: CASSLAQGQGYNSPLHF.

The gene calls are TRBV7-2 and TRBJ2-7, with D possibly TRBD1 on 5 matching bases. The CDR3 runs to 11 residues. Trimming removed 6 bases at V and 8 bases at J, with 11 bases between. Germline V gene sequence: CDR1 SGHTA, CDR2 FQGNSA. CDR3 sequence reads: CASRSGHQQYF. The CDR3 nucleotides are TGTGCCAGCAGGTCCGGACACCAGCAGTACTTC.

In its sample, this clone was seen once. V is TRBV11-1 and J is TRBJ1-1; perhaps TRBD1 as D (6 bases). The CDR3 runs to 13 residues. Per the germline V gene, CDR1 is SGHAT and CDR2 is FQDESV (reference sequence). Trimming removed 2 bases at V and 7 bases at J, with 11 bases between. The CDR3 loop reads CASSLRGYGEAFF. The CDR3 DNA follows: TGTGCCAGCAGCTTAAGGGGGTACGGTGAAGCTTTCTTT.

The table lists this clone with a count of one. This rearrangement joins TRBV11-2 to TRBJ1-2; 7 nucleotides align to TRBD1. J was trimmed by 13 bases and V by 0 bases; bases with no gene match: 8. Germline CDR1 and CDR2: SGHAT and FQNNGV. The CDR3 covers 13 residues. This CDR3 is CASSLEETGYSTF. CDR3 DNA: TGTGCCAGCAGCTTAGAAGAGACAGGGTATTCCACCTTC. Variable domain in full (rest from reference TRBV11-2 and TRBJ1-2): EAGVAQSPRYKIIEKRQSVAFWCNPISGHATLYWYQQILGQGPKLLIQFQNNGVVDDSQLPKDRFSAERLKGVDSTLKIQPAKLEDSAVYLCASSLEETGYSTFGSGTRLTVV.

This clone was counted between two and nine times. The rearrangement joins TRBV28 to TRBJ1-3; 8 bases are a match to TRBD1. The ends lost 3 bases at V and 2 bases at J; junction bases unmatched: 3. The length of the CDR3 is 15 residues. Per germline, CDR1 MDHEN and CDR2 SYDVKM. The CDR3 nucleotides are TGTGCCAGCAGTTTCAGGGGGCGAACTGGAAACACCATATATTTT. As protein: CASSFRGRTGNTIYF.

This clone was counted only a few times. V usage is TRBV13 and J usage is TRBJ1-5; D is uncertain. V was cut by 2 bases and J by 3 bases, with 8 bases left in between. Looked up from germline, CDR1 is PRHDT and CDR2 is FYEKMQ (reference sequence). This CDR3 region has 14 residues. CDR3 region: CASSLSPDNQPQHF. DNA of the CDR3: TGTGCCAGCAGCTTATCGCCAGACAATCAGCCCCAGCATTTT.

In its sample, this clone was seen a few times. This chain connects TRBV7-6 to TRBJ2-2, with D perhaps matching TRBD2 (6 bases). Trimming removed 4 bases from V and 9 bases from J, with 30 bases in between. CDR3 length: 19 amino acids. Germline values: CDR1 SGHVS, CDR2 FNYEAQ. The CDR3 nucleotides read TGTGCCAGCAGCTCCACGACCGGGAGCACCCTCTTGGGGAGTAGGGAGCTGTTTTTT. This gives the protein CASSSTTGSTLLGSRELFF. Full variable domain (outside the CDR3, taken from reference TRBV7-6 and TRBJ2-2): GAGVSQSPRYKVTKRGQDVALRCDPISGHVSLYWYRQALGQGPEFLTYFNYEAQQDKSGLPNDRFSAERPEGSISTLTIQRTEQRDSAMYRCASSSTTGSTLLGSRELFFGEGSRLTVL.

V gene TRBV15 combines with J gene TRBJ2-1; TRBD1 agrees at 8 bases. The CDR3 is made up of 13 amino acids. Per the germline V gene, CDR1 is LNHNV and CDR2 is YYDKDF (reference sequence). V shed 9 bases, J shed 5 bases, and the junction held 6 bases outside the gene matches. This CDR3 reads CATGRGLNNEQFF. The CDR3 nucleotides read TGTGCCACGGGCAGGGGGCTCAACAATGAGCAGTTCTTC.

V is TRBV6-1 and J is TRBJ1-3, with unresolved D. The ends were cut back, 1 base at V and 11 bases at J, with 12 bases in the middle. This CDR3 contains 13 residues. CDR1 is MNHNS, CDR2 SASEGT, per germline. The DNA of the CDR3 is TGTGCCAGCAGTGAAGATCGAAGTGGAGCCATATATTTT. Amino acids: CASSEDRSGAIYF.

The chain couples TRBV6-2 or TRBV6-3 to TRBJ1-2; 7 bases fit TRBD1. Trimming removed 2 bases from V and 4 bases from J; junction bases left unmatched: 1. CDR1 is MNHEY and CDR2 is SVGEGT in the germline V gene. CDR3 length equals 13 residues. CDR3 in amino acids: CASSYRDSYGYTF. DNA of the CDR3: TGTGCCAGCAGTTACCGGGACAGCTATGGCTACACCTTC.

This clone was counted only a few times. This rearrangement joins TRBV28 to TRBJ1-2, with D uncertain. Germline CDR1 is MDHEN and CDR2 is SYDVKM. CDR3 length: 13 amino acids. Trimming left V 1 base short and J 8 bases short, with 11 bases between. CDR3 sequence reads: CASSLLAGEGYTF. The CDR3 coding sequence is TGTGCCAGCAGTTTATTGGCAGGCGAGGGCTACACCTTC.

This chain connects TRBV5-8 to TRBJ2-3; D not certain. CDR3 size: 16 residues. Trimming cost V 1 base and J 3 bases, with 15 bases left between them. Germline V gene lookup returns CDR1 SGHTS and CDR2 YDEGEE. CDR3 sequence: CASSLTPPGLTDTQYF. The CDR3 DNA sequence: TGTGCCAGCAGCTTGACTCCCCCCGGTTTGACAGATACGCAGTATTTT.

The CDR3 region is CSVGGASYEQYF. The CDR3, as DNA: TGCAGCGTTGGGGGCGCGTCCTACGAGCAGTACTTC. The V gene is TRBV29-1, the J gene TRBJ2-7; possibly TRBD1 for D (5 bases). The CDR3 contains 12 residues. With 4 bases removed from V and 1 base from J, the gap between germline ends came to 8 bases. Germline V gene sequence: CDR1 SQVTM, CDR2 ANQGSEA.

The chain uses TRBV19 and TRBJ2-1; TRBD2 matches at 12 bases. Germline CDR1 reads LNHDA; CDR2 reads SQIVND (reference sequence). J gave up 1 base and V 5 bases, and 15 bases lay outside the gene matches. The CDR3 contains 20 residues. The CDR3 here is CASSSSTSGSIPRSYNEQFF. The DNA of the CDR3 is TGTGCCAGTAGTTCATCGACTAGCGGGAGTATCCCCCGATCCTACAATGAGCAGTTCTTC.

The rearrangement joins TRBV18 to TRBJ2-5; 8 bases align to TRBD2. V lost 3 bases, J lost 5 bases, and 5 bases stayed unmatched. This CDR3 spans 14 amino acids. The germline V gene has CDR1 KGHSH and CDR2 LQKENI. CDR3 nucleotide sequence: TGTGCCAGCTCACCTTTAGCGGGACTGGAGACCCAGTACTTC. This codes for CASSPLAGLETQYF.